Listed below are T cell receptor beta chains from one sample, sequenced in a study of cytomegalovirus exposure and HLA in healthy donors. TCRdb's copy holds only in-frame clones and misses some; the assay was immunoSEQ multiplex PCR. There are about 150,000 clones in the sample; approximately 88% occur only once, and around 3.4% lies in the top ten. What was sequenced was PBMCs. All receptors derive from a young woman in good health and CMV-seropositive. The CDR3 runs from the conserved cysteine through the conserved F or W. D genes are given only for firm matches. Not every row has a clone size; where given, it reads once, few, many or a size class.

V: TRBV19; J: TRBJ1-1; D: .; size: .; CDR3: CASNEIKNTEAFF; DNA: TGTGCCAGTAACGAGATTAAGAACACTGAAGCTTTCTTT
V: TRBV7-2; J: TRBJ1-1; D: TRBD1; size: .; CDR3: CASRPRTGGNTEAFF; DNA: TGTGCCAGCAGACCTCGGACAGGGGGAAACACTGAAGCTTTCTTT
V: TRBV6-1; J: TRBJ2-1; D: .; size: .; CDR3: CASKLEGGTTSWFF; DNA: TGTGCCAGCAAGTTAGAGGGAGGGACAACTAGTTGGTTCTTC
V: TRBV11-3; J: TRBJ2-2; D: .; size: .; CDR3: CASSLFGGPANTGELFF; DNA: TGTGCCAGCAGCTTATTTGGGGGCCCCGCGAACACCGGGGAGCTGTTTTTT
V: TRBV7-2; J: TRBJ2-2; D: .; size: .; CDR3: CASSLNQRNTGELFF; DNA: TGTGCCAGCAGCTTGAATCAGCGGAACACCGGGGAGCTGTTTTTT
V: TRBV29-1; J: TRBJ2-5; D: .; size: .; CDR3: CSVAGNEGETQYF; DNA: TGCAGCGTAGCCGGGAACGAGGGAGAGACCCAGTACTTC
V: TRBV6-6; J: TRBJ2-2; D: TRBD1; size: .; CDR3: CASSWDRVSGELFF; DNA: TGTGCCAGCAGTTGGGACAGGGTGAGCGGGGAGCTGTTTTTT
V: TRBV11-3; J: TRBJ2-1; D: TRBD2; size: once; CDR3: CASSLSGGNEQFF; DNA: TGTGCCAGCAGCTTGTCGGGGGGCAATGAGCAGTTCTTC
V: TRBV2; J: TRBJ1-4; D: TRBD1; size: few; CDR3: CASSRDSYNEKLFF; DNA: TGTGCCAGCAGCCGGGACAGCTATAATGAAAAACTGTTTTTT
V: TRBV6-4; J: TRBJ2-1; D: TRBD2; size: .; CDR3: CASSEGLAGYNEQFF; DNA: TGTGCCAGCAGTGAGGGACTAGCGGGGTACAATGAGCAGTTCTTC
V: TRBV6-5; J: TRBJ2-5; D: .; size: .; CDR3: CASKGEETQYF; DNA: TGTGCCAGCAAGGGGGAGGAGACCCAGTACTTC
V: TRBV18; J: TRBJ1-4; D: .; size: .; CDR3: CASSPRQKNEKLFF; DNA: TGTGCCAGCTCACCTAGACAGAAAAATGAAAAACTGTTTTTT
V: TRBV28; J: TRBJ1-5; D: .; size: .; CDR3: CASSFSTRGQPQHF; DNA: TGTGCCAGCAGTTTCTCTACCAGGGGTCAGCCCCAGCATTTT
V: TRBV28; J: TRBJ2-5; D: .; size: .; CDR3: CASSLMDSQETQYF; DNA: TGTGCCAGCAGTTTAATGGACAGTCAAGAGACCCAGTACTTC
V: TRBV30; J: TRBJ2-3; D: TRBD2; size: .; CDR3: CAWKLAGVNTQYF; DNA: TGTGCCTGGAAACTAGCGGGAGTTAATACGCAGTATTTT
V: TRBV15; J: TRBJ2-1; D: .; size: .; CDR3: CATSRDLLATDEQFF; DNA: TGTGCCACCAGCAGAGATCTACTAGCAACCGATGAGCAGTTCTTC
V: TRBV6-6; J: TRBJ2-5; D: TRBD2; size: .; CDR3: CASSPGLEVVETQYF; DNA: TGTGCCAGCAGTCCCGGACTAGAGGTCGTCGAGACCCAGTACTTC
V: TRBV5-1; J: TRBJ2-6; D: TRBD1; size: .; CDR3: CASSLVGQGVSGGANVLTF; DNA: TGCGCCAGCAGCTTGGTGGGTCAGGGGGTATCTGGTGGGGCCAACGTCCTGACTTTC
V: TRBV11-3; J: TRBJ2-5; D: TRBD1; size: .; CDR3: CASSLYPGQGVTQYF; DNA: TGTGCCAGCAGCTTATATCCGGGACAGGGAGTGACCCAGTACTTC
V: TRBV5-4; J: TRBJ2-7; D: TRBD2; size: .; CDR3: CASSLGLAGRGADYEQYF; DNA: TGTGCCAGCAGCTTAGGACTAGCGGGACGGGGGGCCGACTACGAGCAGTACTTC
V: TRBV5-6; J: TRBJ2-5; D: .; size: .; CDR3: CASSPRTRGGETQYF; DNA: TGTGCCAGCAGCCCCCGGACTAGGGGGGGAGAGACCCAGTACTTC
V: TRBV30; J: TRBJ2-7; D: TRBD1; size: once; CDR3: CAWSADRGREQYF; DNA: TGTGCCTGGAGTGCGGACAGGGGGCGCGAGCAGTACTTC
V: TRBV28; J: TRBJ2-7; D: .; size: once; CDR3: CASRPARLAYEQYF; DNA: TGTGCCAGCAGACCCGCCCGGCTAGCCTACGAGCAGTACTTC
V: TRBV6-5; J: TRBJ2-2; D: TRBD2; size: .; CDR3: CASRIAGMNTGELFF; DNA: TGTGCCAGCAGGATAGCGGGTATGAACACCGGGGAGCTGTTTTTT
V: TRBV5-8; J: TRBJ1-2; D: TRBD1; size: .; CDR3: CASSWPGQGVIYGYTF; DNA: TGTGCCAGCAGCTGGCCGGGACAGGGGGTGATCTATGGCTACACCTTC
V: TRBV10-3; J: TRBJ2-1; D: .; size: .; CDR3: CATRTATAHEQFF; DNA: TGTGCCACCAGGACAGCTACGGCCCATGAGCAGTTCTTC
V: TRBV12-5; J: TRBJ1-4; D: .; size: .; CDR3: CASGLFGQREKLFF; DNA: TGTGCTAGTGGTTTGTTTGGACAAAGGGAAAAACTGTTTTTT
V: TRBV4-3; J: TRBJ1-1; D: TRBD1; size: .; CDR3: CASSLDRRRGTEAFF; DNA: TGCGCCAGCAGCCTGGACAGGCGGCGAGGGACTGAAGCTTTCTTT
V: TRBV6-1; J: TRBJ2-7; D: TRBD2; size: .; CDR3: CASRNSGSITYEQYF; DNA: TGTGCCAGCAGGAATAGCGGGAGTATCACCTACGAGCAGTACTTC
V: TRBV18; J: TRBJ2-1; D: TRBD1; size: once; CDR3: CASSPPNIQGLYNEQFF; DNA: TGTGCCAGCTCACCACCTAATATACAGGGGCTATACAATGAGCAGTTCTTC
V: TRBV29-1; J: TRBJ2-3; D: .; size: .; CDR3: CSSTLSEESTDTQYF; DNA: TGCAGCTCCACGTTGAGCGAGGAGAGCACAGATACGCAGTATTTT
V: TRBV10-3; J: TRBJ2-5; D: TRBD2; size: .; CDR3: CAISREGLARETQYF; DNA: TGTGCCATCAGCAGAGAGGGACTAGCGAGAGAGACCCAGTACTTC
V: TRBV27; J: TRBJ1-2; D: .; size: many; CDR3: CASRKTGQGYYGYTF; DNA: TGTGCCAGCAGGAAGACTGGGCAGGGCTACTATGGCTACACCTTC
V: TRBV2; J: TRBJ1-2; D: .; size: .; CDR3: CASSAEQGFFGYTF; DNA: TGTGCCAGCAGTGCCGAACAGGGTTTTTTTGGCTACACCTTC
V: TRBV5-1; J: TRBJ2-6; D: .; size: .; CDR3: CASSTGIANSGANVLTF; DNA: TGCGCCAGCAGCACAGGGATCGCCAACTCTGGGGCCAACGTCCTGACTTTC
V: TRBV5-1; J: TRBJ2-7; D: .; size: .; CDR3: CASSYGTGTEQYF; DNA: TGCGCCAGCAGCTACGGAACAGGGACCGAGCAGTACTTC
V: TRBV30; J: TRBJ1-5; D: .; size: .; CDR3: CAWSALREGQPQHF; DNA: TGTGCCTGGAGTGCTCTCAGGGAGGGGCAGCCCCAGCATTTT
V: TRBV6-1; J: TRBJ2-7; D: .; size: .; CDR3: CASSERLNTEQYF; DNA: TGTGCCAGCAGTGAAAGATTAAATACAGAGCAGTACTTC
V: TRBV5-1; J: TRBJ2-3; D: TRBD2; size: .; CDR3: CASSLGGLAATDTQYF; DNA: TGCGCCAGCAGCTTGGGCGGACTAGCGGCCACAGATACGCAGTATTTT
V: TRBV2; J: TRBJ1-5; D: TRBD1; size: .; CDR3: CASSLDRVDNQPQHF; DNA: TGTGCCAGCAGCCTAGACAGGGTTGACAATCAGCCCCAGCATTTT
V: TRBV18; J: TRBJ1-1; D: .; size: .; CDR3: CASSDFMNTEAFF; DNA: TGTGCCAGCTCAGACTTCATGAACACTGAAGCTTTCTTT
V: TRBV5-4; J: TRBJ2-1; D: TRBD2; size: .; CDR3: CASRNFWGLDNNEQFF; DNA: TGTGCCAGCAGAAATTTCTGGGGACTAGATAACAATGAGCAGTTCTTC
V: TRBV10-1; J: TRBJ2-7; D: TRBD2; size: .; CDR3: CASSPSGIGEQYF; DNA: TGCGCCAGCAGCCCTAGCGGGATTGGGGAGCAGTACTTC
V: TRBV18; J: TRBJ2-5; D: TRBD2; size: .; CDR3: CASSPLGLAGPSRETQYF; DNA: TGTGCCAGCTCACCACTGGGACTAGCGGGTCCAAGCAGGGAGACCCAGTACTTC
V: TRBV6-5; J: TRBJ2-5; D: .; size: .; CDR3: CASRLTGNGETQYF; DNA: TGTGCCAGCAGACTTACAGGGAATGGAGAGACCCAGTACTTC
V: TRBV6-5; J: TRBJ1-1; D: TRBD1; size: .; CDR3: CASSYSGTGWITEAFF; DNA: TGTGCCAGCAGTTACTCAGGGACAGGGTGGATCACTGAAGCTTTCTTT
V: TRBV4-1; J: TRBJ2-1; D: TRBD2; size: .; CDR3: CASSPGLAGGKDEQFF; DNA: TGCGCCAGCAGCCCAGGACTAGCGGGAGGGAAGGATGAGCAGTTCTTC
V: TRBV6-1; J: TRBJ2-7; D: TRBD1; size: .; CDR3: CASSARPGQGVGEQYF; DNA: TGTGCCAGCAGTGCTCGCCCCGGACAGGGGGTTGGCGAGCAGTACTTC
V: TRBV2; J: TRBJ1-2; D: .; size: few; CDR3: CASLEGKDGYTF; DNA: TGTGCCAGCTTGGAGGGGAAAGACGGCTACACCTTC
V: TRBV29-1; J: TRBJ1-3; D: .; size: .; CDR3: CSVLLPTGLIENTIYF; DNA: TGCAGCGTTCTACTCCCCACAGGGCTAATAGAAAACACCATATATTTT
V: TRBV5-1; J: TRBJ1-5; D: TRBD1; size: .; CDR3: CASSLGVTGNQPQHF; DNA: TGCGCCAGCAGCTTGGGGGTGACAGGGAACCAGCCCCAGCATTTT